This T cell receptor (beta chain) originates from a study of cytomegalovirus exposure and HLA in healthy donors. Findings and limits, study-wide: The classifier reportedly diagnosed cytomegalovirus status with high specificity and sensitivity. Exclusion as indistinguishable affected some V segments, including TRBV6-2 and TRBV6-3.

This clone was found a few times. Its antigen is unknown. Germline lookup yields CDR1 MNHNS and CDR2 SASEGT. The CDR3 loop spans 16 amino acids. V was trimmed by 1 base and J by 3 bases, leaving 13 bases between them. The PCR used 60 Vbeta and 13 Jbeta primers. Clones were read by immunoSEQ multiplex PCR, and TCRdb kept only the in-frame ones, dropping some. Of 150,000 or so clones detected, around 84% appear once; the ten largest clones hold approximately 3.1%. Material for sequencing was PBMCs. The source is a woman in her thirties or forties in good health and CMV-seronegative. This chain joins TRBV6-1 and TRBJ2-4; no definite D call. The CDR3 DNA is TGTGCCAGCAGTGAAGTCGGCGGCTCGGGCAAAAACATTCAGTACTTC. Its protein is CASSEVGGSGKNIQYF.